This T cell receptor beta chain was identified during a study of control samples from healthy donors and cancer patients. Clones were sequenced by immunoSEQ multiplex PCR, and TCRdb holds only the in-frame ones, with some missing. The sample lists fewer than 95,000 clones, 91% occurring once. The sequence was obtained from a man younger than 45 in good health. Sample: blood.

The CDR3 bases are TGTGCCAGCAGCGCCGGTGGGACAGTCCGCACAGATACGCAGTATTTT. Its protein is CASSAGGTVRTDTQYF. V is TRBV9 and J is TRBJ2-3; 7 bases are shared with TRBD1. The CDR3 is made up of 16 amino acids. Germline V CDR1 and CDR2: SGDLS, YYNGEE. Germline trimming cut 3 bases from V and 1 base from J; bases unmatched to any gene: 8.